These 27 T cell receptor beta chains were all obtained from the same sample, sequenced in a study of T cells after somatic rescue of genetic block. The method was immunoSEQ multiplex PCR; TCRdb's version includes in-frame clones alone and lacks a portion of them. The table has approximately 7,600 clones, 80% to 85% seen once; the top ten hold roughly 24%. Sequencing used peripheral blood mononuclear cells (PBMCs). The receptor set was obtained from a boy younger than 18.

The rearrangement joins TRBV5-4 to TRBJ2-7, with D unclear. Trimming removed 0 bases from V and 0 bases from J, with 13 bases in between. This CDR3 has 16 amino acids. Germline CDR1 reads SGHNT; CDR2 reads YYREEE (reference sequence). CDR3 loop: CASSLGGRPSSYEQYF. CDR3 nucleotides: TGTGCCAGCAGCTTGGGTGGTAGGCCGAGCTCCTACGAGCAGTACTTC.

The rearrangement links TRBV7-9 to TRBJ1-5; TRBD1 agrees at 9 bases. Per the germline V gene, CDR1 is SEHNR and CDR2 is FQNEAQ (reference sequence). This CDR3 has 14 amino acids. V shed 6 bases and J 5 bases; nucleotides not matched to a gene: 5. CDR3 loop: CASSLGQGYQPQHF. Written as DNA, the CDR3 is TGTGCCAGCAGTCTGGGACAGGGCTATCAGCCCCAGCATTTT. Using reference TRBV7-9 and TRBJ1-5 for the parts outside the CDR3, the full variable domain is DTGVSQNPRHKITKRGQNVTFRCDPISEHNRLYWYRQTLGQGPEFLTYFQNEAQLEKSRLLSDRFSAERPKGSFSTLEIQRTEQGDSAMYLCASSLGQGYQPQHFGDGTRLSIL.

The J gene is TRBJ2-6, the V gene TRBV19, with D unclear. Germline CDR1 reads LNHDA; CDR2 reads SQIVND (reference sequence). The germline V and J ends were trimmed by 3 bases and 0 bases, with 0 bases remaining between them. This CDR3 contains 13 residues. This CDR3 is CASSISGANVLTF. The CDR3 region has the DNA TGTGCCAGTAGTATCTCTGGGGCCAACGTCCTGACTTTC.

V usage is TRBV29-1 and J usage is TRBJ1-1; D not certain. This CDR3 spans 10 amino acids. Trimming cost V 3 bases and J 11 bases, with 10 bases left between them. Germline V gene data show CDR1 as SQVTM and CDR2 as ANQGSEA. The CDR3 nucleotides read TGCAGCGTTGAGCCGCGGCGGGCTTTCTTT. Protein sequence: CSVEPRRAFF.

The chain employs TRBV4-3 and TRBJ2-3, with 9 bases matching TRBD2. V gave up 1 base and J gave up 5 bases; unmatched junction bases: 10. CDR3 size: 17 residues. Germline CDR1 and CDR2: LGHNA and YSLEER. The CDR3 DNA reads as TGCGCCAGCAGCCAAGTGATAGCGGGAGCCCTCTTAGATACGCAGTATTTT. Amino acids: CASSQVIAGALLDTQYF.

Here the CDR3 reads CASSLAGLAGGPQPQETQYF. The CDR3 DNA follows: TGTGCCAGCAGCTTAGCCGGACTAGCGGGGGGGCCCCAACCTCAAGAGACCCAGTACTTC. This sequence joins TRBV7-7 and TRBJ2-5, with 15 bases lining up with TRBD2. The length of the CDR3 is 20 residues. Trimming took 0 bases from V and 2 from J; bases not matched to a gene: 10. Per germline, CDR1 SSHAT and CDR2 FNYEAQ (reference sequence).

Details on this clone: Other DNA sequences in this sample translate to the same CDR3. The rearrangement links TRBV28 to TRBJ1-4; a possible D gene is TRBD1 (5 bases). V lost 6 bases and J lost 3, with 14 bases in between. Germline CDR1 reads MDHEN; CDR2 reads SYDVKM. The CDR3 is 15 residues long. The CDR3 DNA reads TGTGCCAGCAGGTTCCTCAGGGACGCTAATGAAAAACTGTTTTTT. Translation: CASRFLRDANEKLFF.

The chain joins TRBV2 to TRBJ2-3; 13 positions agree with TRBD2. Germline V gene data show CDR1 as SNHLY and CDR2 as FYNNEI. V lost 4 bases, J lost 7 bases, and 8 bases stayed unmatched. CDR3 size: 16 residues. The DNA for the CDR3 is TGTGCCAGCAGTGCGTCACTAGCGGGGGGGCGAAATACGCAGTATTTT. Encoded protein: CASSASLAGGRNTQYF. Using reference TRBV2 and TRBJ2-3 for the parts outside the CDR3, the full variable domain is EPEVTQTPSHQVTQMGQEVILRCVPISNHLYFYWYRQILGQKVEFLVSFYNNEISEKSEIFDDQFSVERPDGSNFTLKIRSTKLEDSAMYFCASSASLAGGRNTQYFGPGTRLTVL.

This chain connects TRBV29-1 to TRBJ2-7; D perhaps matches TRBD1 (6 bases). Between the trimmed V and J ends, which lost 7 bases and 3 bases, there was a span of 13 bases. CDR3 length: 12 amino acids. Germline CDR1 and CDR2: SQVTM and ANQGSEA. In DNA, the CDR3 is TGCAGCGGACGGGACACTAGCTACGAGCAGTACTTC. Protein product: CSGRDTSYEQYF.

The rearrangement links TRBV6-5 to TRBJ2-7; 10 positions match TRBD2. Trimming cost V 6 bases and J 3 bases; bases outside gene matches: 5. Germline V lookup: CDR1 MNHEY, CDR2 SVGAGI. This CDR3 is 14 amino acids long. CDR3 coding DNA: TGTGCCAGCAGACCACTAGCGGGGAGCTACGAGCAGTACTTC. Its protein product is CASRPLAGSYEQYF.

The J gene is TRBJ2-3, the V gene TRBV19; TRBD2 agrees at 14 bases. The V gene's germline CDR1 is LNHDA and CDR2 SQIVND (reference sequence). The V segment lost 0 bases and the J segment 8 bases; nucleotides outside the gene matches: 7. The CDR3 covers 17 residues. The CDR3 sequence: CASSIDGTSGGVATQYF. The CDR3 DNA reads TGTGCCAGTAGTATAGACGGGACTAGCGGGGGAGTAGCTACGCAGTATTTT.

The genes are TRBV7-2 and TRBJ2-1; D is tentatively TRBD1 or TRBD2 (5 bases each). Trimming took 5 bases from V and 10 from J, leaving 24 bases between them. This CDR3 contains 16 residues. Germline V gene data show CDR1 as SGHTA and CDR2 as FQGNSA. The CDR3 reads CASSTRDGNPPREQFF. Here the CDR3 DNA reads TGTGCCAGCAGCACACGGGACGGAAATCCGCCACGCGAGCAGTTCTTC.

The V and J genes are TRBV28 and TRBJ1-2; D unclear. CDR1 and CDR2 (germline): MDHEN, SYDVKM. Trimming left V 6 bases short and J 7 bases short, with 21 bases between. This CDR3 region has 15 residues. CDR3 in DNA: TGTGCCAGCAGGGCCCCCTGGGATGCCCTACTTGGCTACACCTTC. It yields the protein CASRAPWDALLGYTF.

The gene calls are TRBV15 and TRBJ2-7, with 9 bases fitting TRBD2. V shed 9 bases and J 3 bases; nucleotides not matched to a gene: 9. Germline V gives CDR1 LNHNV, CDR2 YYDKDF (reference sequence). This CDR3 spans 14 amino acids. DNA of the CDR3: TGTGCCACAGGCCGCGGGACTAGCTTCTACGAGCAGTACTTC. It encodes CATGRGTSFYEQYF.

For the CDR3, the DNA is TGTGCCAGCAGTTACGGGATAATAGGGGGGGACAATGAGCAGTTCTTC. Protein product: CASSYGIIGGDNEQFF. The chain recombines TRBV6-5 with TRBJ2-1; weak D call: TRBD2 (7 bases). The V gene lost 2 bases and the J gene lost 5 bases, with 16 bases spanning the gap. Looked up from germline, CDR1 is MNHEY and CDR2 is SVGAGI. The CDR3 runs to 16 residues.

The V call is TRBV6-1, the J call TRBJ1-5; D unresolved. Germline V gives CDR1 MNHNS, CDR2 SASEGT. Trimming removed 4 bases from V and 5 bases from J, with 15 bases in between. This CDR3 spans 15 amino acids. CDR3 amino acids: CASSAGGRDDQPQHF. CDR3 in DNA: TGTGCCAGCAGTGCGGGCGGTCGCGACGATCAGCCCCAGCATTTT.

The chain is built from TRBV9 and TRBJ1-2, with unresolved D. Looked up from germline, CDR1 is SGDLS and CDR2 is YYNGEE. V dropped 5 bases and J dropped 6 bases, with 11 bases sitting between them. The CDR3 spans 12 residues. This CDR3 reads CASRRKRDGYTF. As DNA, the CDR3 is TGTGCCAGCAGAAGAAAACGGGATGGCTACACCTTC.

The chain links TRBV7-6 to TRBJ2-3; 7 nucleotides agree with TRBD1. Looked up from germline, CDR1 is SGHVS and CDR2 is FNYEAQ. V shed 5 bases, J shed 6 bases, and the junction held 14 bases outside the gene matches. The length of the CDR3 is 16 residues. DNA for the CDR3: TGTGCCAGCAGCCCACAGGGGTCTGCGGTGCGCGATACGCAGTATTTT. Translating gives CASSPQGSAVRDTQYF.

The rearrangement joins TRBV20-1 to TRBJ1-1, with 7 bases matching TRBD1. The CDR3 length is 11 residues. Germline CDR1 and CDR2: DFQATT and SNEGSKA (reference sequence). The junction had 1 base not matched to a gene; V was cut back by 4 bases and J by 5 bases. CDR3 residues: CSATQGTEAFF. The CDR3 nucleotides read TGCAGTGCTACACAGGGGACTGAAGCTTTCTTT.

This clone came up once. The chain is built from TRBV12-5 and TRBJ2-3, with a possible D match to TRBD2 (5 bases). This CDR3 has 14 residues. Germline V gene sequence: CDR1 LGHNT, CDR2 FRNRAP. Trimming shortened V by 3 bases and J by 5 bases, and 12 bases separated the two germline ends. For the CDR3, the DNA is TGTGCTAGTGGTTTTGGGCTAGCTGGAGATACGCAGTATTTT. Residues: CASGFGLAGDTQYF.

V usage is TRBV7-3 and J usage is TRBJ1-2; no reliable D call. The germline V gene encodes CDR1 SGHTA and CDR2 FQGTGA. The V end was cut by 10 bases, the J end by 4 bases, with 13 bases between. The CDR3 runs 12 residues. Here the CDR3 reads CAMCTTVYGYTF. As DNA, the CDR3 is TGTGCCATGTGTACAACAGTCTATGGCTACACCTTC.

CDR3 sequence: CASSEAGGDAYEQYF. In DNA form, the CDR3 reads TGTGCCAGCAGTGAAGCCGGCGGGGACGCCTACGAGCAGTACTTC. This rearrangement joins TRBV6-1 to TRBJ2-7; TRBD2 might be the D (6 bases). The germline V gene encodes CDR1 MNHNS and CDR2 SASEGT. The CDR3 consists of 15 residues. V lost 0 bases to trimming and J lost 2 bases, with 11 bases between them.

V usage is TRBV29-1 and J usage is TRBJ2-5, with 9 bases matching TRBD1. Looked up from germline, CDR1 is SQVTM and CDR2 is ANQGSEA. Unmatched junction bases numbered 13, after V lost 6 bases and J lost 5 bases. The CDR3 consists of 15 residues. The DNA of the CDR3 is TGCAGCGTAGCGAGGGACAGGGCTTTGGGGGAGACCCAGTACTTC. It yields the protein CSVARDRALGETQYF.

The DNA of the CDR3 is TGTGCCAGCAGCTCTGGTGACAGGGAGTACTACAATGAGCAGTTCTTC. Its translation is CASSSGDREYYNEQFF. The rearrangement uses TRBV11-2 and TRBJ2-1, with 7 bases matching TRBD1. CDR1 SGHAT and CDR2 FQNNGV come from the germline V gene. CDR3 size: 16 residues. V shed 4 bases, J shed 3 bases, and the junction held 9 bases outside the gene matches.

DNA of the CDR3: TGTGCCAGCAGATCTCGGGGATACGGGGGCTACACCTTC. Protein sequence: CASRSRGYGGYTF. This sequence joins TRBV6-5 and TRBJ1-2; D gene uncertain. Trimming took off 6 bases at V and 8 bases at J, with 16 bases between the two ends. CDR3 length equals 13 residues. Per germline, CDR1 MNHEY and CDR2 SVGAGI.

The chain joins TRBV7-9 to TRBJ1-1, with a weak D call TRBD1 (6 bases). Germline CDR1 reads SEHNR; CDR2 reads FQNEAQ (reference sequence). V was shortened by 7 bases and J by 1 base, with 22 bases between the two germline ends. The CDR3 covers 17 residues. CDR3 DNA: TGTGCCAGCACCGCCCCGTTGGGACAAGTCAGGAACACTGAAGCTTTCTTT. It is translated as CASTAPLGQVRNTEAFF.

The rearrangement links TRBV10-3 to TRBJ2-2; possibly TRBD1 for D (6 bases). V lost 2 bases and J lost 0, with 10 bases in between. Germline CDR1 and CDR2: ENHRY and SYGVKD. This CDR3 is built from 16 residues. This CDR3 is CAISETGSANTGELFF. The CDR3 DNA is TGTGCCATCAGTGAGACAGGGTCGGCGAACACCGGGGAGCTGTTTTTT.